The 21 T cell receptor beta chains below come from one sample, sequenced in a study of shared clonotypes between healthy human individuals. The data were produced by immunoSEQ multiplex PCR, yet TCRdb's version contains in-frame clones alone and is incomplete. The top ten clones hold about 1.5% of a sample with around 940,000 clones, 70% to 85% of them seen once. Material for sequencing was memory CD4+ T cells sorted from blood. Subset indicated: CD45RA-negative fraction. These receptors were taken from a man aged 18 to 29 in good health.

The rearrangement uses TRBV29-1 and TRBJ2-1; D is perhaps TRBD2 (5 bases). The CDR3 has 15 amino acids. V lost 2 bases to trimming and J lost 0 bases, with 11 bases between them. Germline CDR1 reads SQVTM; CDR2 reads ANQGSEA. The CDR3: CSVESPGSSYNEQFF. The CDR3 DNA is TGCAGCGTTGAATCTCCGGGAAGCTCCTACAATGAGCAGTTCTTC.

The chain employs TRBV6-1 and TRBJ1-2; D is unresolved. The germline V gene has CDR1 MNHNS and CDR2 SASEGT. The CDR3 spans 11 residues. V gave up 4 bases and J gave up 4 bases, with 4 bases separating them. The CDR3 coding sequence is TGTGCCAGCAGTGCTACCTATGGCTACACCTTC. Its translation: CASSATYGYTF.

V and J are TRBV19 and TRBJ2-7; D may be TRBD1 (7 bases). This CDR3 is 15 amino acids long. In germline, CDR1 is LNHDA, CDR2 SQIVND (reference sequence). V dropped 5 bases and J dropped 2 bases, with 16 bases sitting between them. The CDR3 protein is CASSAGQRKAYEQYF. As DNA, the CDR3 is TGTGCCAGTAGTGCGGGACAGCGAAAGGCCTACGAGCAGTACTTC.

The J gene is TRBJ1-2, the V gene TRBV7-2; 10 positions match TRBD1. The CDR3 extends over 15 amino acids. Germline values: CDR1 SGHTA, CDR2 FQGNSA. Losses at the gene ends were 3 bases for V and 2 bases for J; bases not matched to a gene: 3. This chain's CDR3 is CASSFGDRGNYGYTF. The CDR3 DNA reads TGTGCCAGCAGCTTTGGGGACAGGGGCAACTATGGCTACACCTTC.

Details on this clone: The same CDR3 can be traced to other DNA sequences in this sample. The chain is built from TRBV10-1 and TRBJ1-2, with no clear D. CDR3 length equals 13 residues. Trimming took off 3 bases at V and 0 bases at J, with 5 bases between the two ends. The V gene's germline CDR1 is WNHNN and CDR2 SYGVQD (reference sequence). CDR3 coding DNA: TGCGCCAGCAGTGAAAGAACTAACTATGGCTACACCTTC. This sequence encodes CASSERTNYGYTF.

This chain connects TRBV4-1 to TRBJ1-5; D is possibly TRBD1 (5 bases). The V end was cut by 0 bases, the J end by 3 bases, with 12 bases between. This CDR3 has 16 amino acids. CDR1 is MGHRA, CDR2 YSYEKL, per germline. CDR3 loop: CASSQETAFTNQPQHF. CDR3 in DNA: TGCGCCAGCAGCCAAGAGACAGCCTTCACCAATCAGCCCCAGCATTTT.

The rearrangement links TRBV7-9 to TRBJ1-6, with 8 bases identical to TRBD1. The CDR3 has 14 residues. V shed 5 bases and J 9 bases; nucleotides not matched to a gene: 6. Germline CDR1 is SEHNR and CDR2 is FQNEAQ (reference sequence). In DNA, the CDR3 is TGTGCCAGCAGCCCGGGACAGGATCGTTCACCCCTCCACTTT. It codes for CASSPGQDRSPLHF.

The CDR3 DNA reads as TGCGCCAGCAGATCACCGGGACAGAGTTACAATGAGCAGTTCTTC. It specifies CASRSPGQSYNEQFF. This chain joins TRBV5-1 and TRBJ2-1; 7 bases are a match to TRBD1. Germline CDR1 reads SGHRS; CDR2 reads YFSETQ. The CDR3 has 15 amino acids. V shed 5 bases, J shed 4 bases, and the junction held 9 bases outside the gene matches.

The rearrangement joins TRBV11-2 to TRBJ2-3; TRBD1 matches 8 bases. This CDR3 has 16 residues. J gave up 6 bases and V 5 bases, and 13 bases lay outside the gene matches. Looked up from germline, CDR1 is SGHAT and CDR2 is FQNNGV. CDR3 sequence: CASSPWTGSVGDTQYF. In DNA form, the CDR3 reads TGTGCCAGCAGCCCATGGACAGGGTCGGTCGGTGATACGCAGTATTTT.

The V call is TRBV25-1, the J call TRBJ2-5; D is perhaps TRBD1 (6 bases). CDR1 and CDR2 from the germline V gene are MGHDK and SYGVNS. V was cut by 3 bases and J by 3 bases, with 11 bases left in between. This CDR3 is 14 amino acids long. As DNA, the CDR3 is TGTGCCAGCAGTGACCGGACAGCTAAAGAGACCCAGTACTTC. Translated: CASSDRTAKETQYF.

This clone turned up a few times. The sample contains more than one DNA sequence encoding this CDR3. This chain links TRBV28 with TRBJ1-2, with D possibly TRBD1 on 6 matching bases. This CDR3 has 13 amino acids. Germline lookup yields CDR1 MDHEN and CDR2 SYDVKM. The V gene lost 1 base and the J gene lost 8 bases, with 11 bases spanning the gap. In DNA, the CDR3 is TGTGCCAGCAGTTTATTGGCAGGGGCCGGCTACACCTTC. Residues: CASSLLAGAGYTF.

This clone was observed a handful of times. This chain links TRBV28 with TRBJ2-7; 7 nucleotides agree with TRBD1. The CDR3 covers 17 residues. Losses at the gene ends were 2 bases for V and 0 bases for J; bases not matched to a gene: 10. The germline V gene encodes CDR1 MDHEN and CDR2 SYDVKM. The DNA for the CDR3 is TGTGCCAGCAGTTTACCTAGACAGGGTCTGAGCTCCTACGAGCAGTACTTC. The encoded protein is CASSLPRQGLSSYEQYF.

The J gene is TRBJ1-1, the V gene TRBV18; D perhaps matches TRBD1 (6 bases). Per the germline V gene, CDR1 is KGHSH and CDR2 is LQKENI. This CDR3 spans 14 amino acids. V was shortened by 5 bases and J by 5 bases, with 15 bases between the two germline ends. DNA of the CDR3: TGTGCCAGCTCATATACGACAGGTCAAACTGAAGCTTTCTTT. Its translation is CASSYTTGQTEAFF.

The rearrangement joins TRBV6-5 to TRBJ1-4; weak D call: TRBD1 (5 bases). Germline assignment: CDR1 MNHEY and CDR2 SVGAGI. The CDR3 is 12 residues long. Trimming took off 6 bases at V and 10 bases at J, with 12 bases between the two ends. The CDR3 sequence: CASRGEGGKLFF. CDR3 nucleotides: TGTGCCAGCAGGGGGGAGGGCGGAAAACTGTTTTTT.

CDR3 DNA sequence: TGTGCCAGCCTATTAGCGGGGGTCCTTCAAGAGACCCAGTACTTC. Its translation: CASLLAGVLQETQYF. The gene calls are TRBV2 and TRBJ2-5, with 9 nucleotides matching TRBD2. Germline values: CDR1 SNHLY, CDR2 FYNNEI. The CDR3 is made up of 15 amino acids. V shed 8 bases, J shed 2 bases, and the junction held 9 bases outside the gene matches.

This chain joins TRBV7-2 and TRBJ2-7; D possibly corresponds to TRBD2 (6 bases). CDR3 size: 16 residues. V gave up 5 bases and J gave up 5 bases, with 22 bases separating them. The V gene's germline CDR1 is SGHTA and CDR2 FQGNSA. The CDR3 spells CASSVRLAYRSHEQYF. As DNA, the CDR3 is TGTGCCAGCAGCGTCCGGCTAGCGTACCGCTCGCACGAGCAGTACTTC.

J is TRBJ2-3 and V is TRBV5-4; D gene uncertain. The V end was cut by 2 bases, the J end by 2 bases, with 6 bases between. CDR1 and CDR2 from the germline V gene are SGHNT and YYREEE (reference sequence). This CDR3 region has 13 residues. This CDR3 reads CASSLSYTDTQYF. The CDR3 nucleotides are TGTGCCAGCAGCTTATCCTACACAGATACGCAGTATTTT.

The CDR3 region has the DNA TGCGCCAGCAGACAGGGGGTACTGGGTTCCGGGGAGCTGTTTTTT. Amino acid sequence: CASRQGVLGSGELFF. The chain has TRBV4-1 and TRBJ2-2; TRBD1 aligns across 8 bases. Germline V gene data show CDR1 as MGHRA and CDR2 as YSYEKL. This CDR3 has 15 amino acids. Unmatched junction bases numbered 9, after V lost 6 bases and J lost 6 bases.

The rearrangement uses TRBV5-1 and TRBJ1-1, with D possibly matching TRBD1 (6 bases). CDR1 and CDR2 from the germline V gene are SGHRS and YFSETQ. This CDR3 is built from 14 residues. Trimming took 4 bases from V and 1 from J, leaving 11 bases between them. The CDR3 loop reads CASSVDSQNTEAFF. The CDR3 nucleotides read TGCGCCAGCAGCGTGGACAGTCAGAACACTGAAGCTTTCTTT.

V gene TRBV7-9 combines with J gene TRBJ2-5; D unclear. This CDR3 comprises 13 residues. Germline lookup yields CDR1 SEHNR and CDR2 FQNEAQ (reference sequence). V shed 5 bases and J shed 5 bases, with 12 bases lying between them. The CDR3 loop reads CASSRPVGETQYF. The CDR3 region has the DNA TGTGCCAGCAGCCGACCAGTAGGTGAGACCCAGTACTTC. Based on the CDR3 plus reference TRBV7-9 and TRBJ2-5, the full variable domain is DTGVSQNPRHKITKRGQNVTFRCDPISEHNRLYWYRQTLGQGPEFLTYFQNEAQLEKSRLLSDRFSAERPKGSFSTLEIQRTEQGDSAMYLCASSRPVGETQYFGPGTRLLVL.

J is TRBJ2-7 and V is TRBV7-2; the D gene is possibly TRBD2 (7 bases). The germline V and J ends were trimmed by 5 bases and 3 bases, with 17 bases remaining between them. Germline-derived CDR1 and CDR2 are SGHTA and FQGNSA. The CDR3 runs 15 residues. CDR3 nucleotide sequence: TGTGCCAGCAGCGGGGGGGCAGGGATTCGCTACGAGCAGTACTTC. Translation gives CASSGGAGIRYEQYF.